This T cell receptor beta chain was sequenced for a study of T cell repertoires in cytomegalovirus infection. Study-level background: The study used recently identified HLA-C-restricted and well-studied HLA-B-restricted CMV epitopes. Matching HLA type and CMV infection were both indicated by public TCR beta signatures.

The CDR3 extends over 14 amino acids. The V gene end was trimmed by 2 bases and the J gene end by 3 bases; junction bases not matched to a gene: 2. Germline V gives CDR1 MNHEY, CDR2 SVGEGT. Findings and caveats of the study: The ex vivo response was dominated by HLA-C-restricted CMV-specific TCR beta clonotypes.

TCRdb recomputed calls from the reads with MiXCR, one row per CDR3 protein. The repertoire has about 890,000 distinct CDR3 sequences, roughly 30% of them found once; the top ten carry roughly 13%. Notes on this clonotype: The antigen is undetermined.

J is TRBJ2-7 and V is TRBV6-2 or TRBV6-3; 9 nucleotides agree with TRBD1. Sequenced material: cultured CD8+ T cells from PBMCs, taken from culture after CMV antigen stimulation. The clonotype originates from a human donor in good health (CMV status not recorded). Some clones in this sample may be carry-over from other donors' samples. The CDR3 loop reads CASSYPGQGYEQYV. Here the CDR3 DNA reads TGTGCCAGCAGTTACCCGGGACAGGGCTACGAGCAGTACGTC.